Presented here are 18 T cell receptor beta chains from one specimen sequenced in a study of shared clonotypes between healthy human individuals. TCRdb keeps only in-frame clones here, not all; method: immunoSEQ multiplex PCR. The sample holds roughly 2 million clones, 95% seen once. The sequenced sample was naive CD4+ T cells sorted from blood. The subset: CD45RA+ positively selected. These receptors were obtained from a young man in good health.

This chain uses TRBV19 with TRBJ2-4; 8 bases agree with TRBD1. V shed 4 bases and J 8 bases; nucleotides not matched to a gene: 10. The CDR3 sequence is 15 residues long. Germline CDR1 reads LNHDA; CDR2 reads SQIVND (reference sequence). In DNA, the CDR3 is TGTGCCAGTAGTACGTTGACAGGGGCCGGGGACATTCAGTACTTC. Protein product: CASSTLTGAGDIQYF.

This chain joins TRBV18 and TRBJ2-2; tentative D call: TRBD1 (5 bases). Looked up from germline, CDR1 is KGHSH and CDR2 is LQKENI. Trimming took 1 base from V and 6 from J, leaving 9 bases between them. This CDR3 comprises 14 residues. The CDR3 region is CASSPLRGPGELFF. In DNA, the CDR3 is TGTGCCAGCTCACCACTTAGGGGTCCCGGGGAGCTGTTTTTT.

Worth noting for this clone: In the same sample, other DNA sequences code for this CDR3. The rearrangement joins TRBV9 to TRBJ2-5; the D is unclear. Between the trimmed V and J ends, which lost 0 bases and 4 bases, there was a span of 4 bases. Germline V CDR1 and CDR2: SGDLS, YYNGEE. The CDR3 has 12 residues. DNA for the CDR3: TGTGCCAGCAGCGTAGCCGGAGAGACCCAGTACTTC. This gives the protein CASSVAGETQYF.

Only one count was recorded for this clone. V usage is TRBV5-1 and J usage is TRBJ1-3; no clear D gene. Trimming removed 0 bases from V and 4 bases from J, with 11 bases in between. The CDR3 has 15 amino acids. Germline assignment: CDR1 SGHRS and CDR2 YFSETQ. The CDR3 sequence is CASSLVLRVGNTIYF. CDR3 bases: TGCGCCAGCAGCTTGGTGTTGCGGGTCGGAAACACCATATATTTT.

The V and J genes are TRBV5-5 and TRBJ2-7; D possibly corresponds to TRBD2 (5 bases). Germline V gene data show CDR1 as SGHKS and CDR2 as YYEKEE (reference sequence). Trimming took 4 bases from V and 3 from J, leaving 8 bases between them. The CDR3 is made up of 12 amino acids. The CDR3 is CASSPDYYEQYF. Written as DNA, the CDR3 is TGTGCCAGCAGCCCCGACTACTACGAGCAGTACTTC.

The sample holds one count of this clone. This chain links TRBV29-1 with TRBJ2-5; TRBD1 is a possible D gene (7 bases). There are 13 residues in the CDR3. Germline V lookup: CDR1 SQVTM, CDR2 ANQGSEA. With 4 bases removed from V and 5 bases from J, the gap between germline ends came to 14 bases. The CDR3 sequence is CSVVPGGRETQYF. CDR3 in DNA: TGCAGCGTTGTACCAGGGGGGAGGGAGACCCAGTACTTC.

This chain connects TRBV7-2 to TRBJ2-7; tentative D call: TRBD2 (7 bases). The CDR3 contains 15 residues. Germline V gene data show CDR1 as SGHTA and CDR2 as FQGNSA. V lost 3 bases and J lost 1, with 13 bases in between. The CDR3 sequence: CASSLIAGASYEQYF. As DNA, the CDR3 is TGTGCCAGCAGCTTGATTGCGGGGGCGTCCTACGAGCAGTACTTC. The full variable domain, in which reference TRBV7-2 and TRBJ2-7 provide the parts outside the CDR3, is GAGVSQSPSNKVTEKGKDVELRCDPISGHTALYWYRQSLGQGLEFLIYFQGNSAPDKSGLPSDRFSAERTGGSVSTLTIQRTQQEDSAVYLCASSLIAGASYEQYFGPGTRLTVT.

This chain links TRBV18 with TRBJ1-2; D perhaps matches TRBD1 (5 bases). The germline V and J ends were trimmed by 6 bases and 6 bases, with 11 bases remaining between them. The germline CDR1 and CDR2 sequences are KGHSH and LQKENI. The length of the CDR3 is 12 residues. In DNA form, the CDR3 reads TGTGCCAGCTCCCAAGGGACGGATGGCTACACCTTC. Translation: CASSQGTDGYTF.

The CDR3 DNA is TGTGCCAGCAGTGGAGGAGGAGGTGGAAACACCATATATTTT. Translated, it gives CASSGGGGGNTIYF. The chain employs TRBV25-1 and TRBJ1-3; D not certain. The V gene's germline CDR1 is MGHDK and CDR2 SYGVNS. V shed 4 bases and J shed 3 bases, with 10 bases lying between them. The CDR3 has 14 amino acids.

CDR3 loop: CASKRGRYTIYF. CDR3 DNA: TGTGCCAGCAAAAGGGGAAGGTACACCATATATTTT. V gene TRBV27 combines with J gene TRBJ1-3; TRBD1 might be the D (5 bases). V lost 7 bases and J lost 8, with 12 bases in between. This CDR3 is built from 12 residues. Germline-derived CDR1 and CDR2 are MNHEY and SMNVEV (reference sequence).

The gene calls are TRBV7-9 and TRBJ1-1; D remains ambiguous. Between the trimmed V and J ends, which lost 5 bases and 5 bases, there was a span of 12 bases. The CDR3 loop spans 13 amino acids. CDR1 is SEHNR and CDR2 is FQNEAQ in the germline V gene (reference sequence). The CDR3 is CASSQFPETEAFF. In DNA form, the CDR3 reads TGTGCCAGCAGCCAATTCCCTGAGACTGAAGCTTTCTTT.

The gene calls are TRBV7-2 and TRBJ2-7, with D unclear. V was cut by 5 bases and J by 4 bases, with 12 bases left in between. In germline, CDR1 is SGHTA, CDR2 FQGNSA. The CDR3 runs 13 residues. The DNA for the CDR3 is TGTGCCAGCAGCCTGACGACACCATACGAGCAGTACTTC. Its translation: CASSLTTPYEQYF. Full variable domain (rest looked up from reference TRBV7-2 and TRBJ2-7): GAGVSQSPSNKVTEKGKDVELRCDPISGHTALYWYRQSLGQGLEFLIYFQGNSAPDKSGLPSDRFSAERTGGSVSTLTIQRTQQEDSAVYLCASSLTTPYEQYFGPGTRLTVT.

The chain has TRBV7-9 and TRBJ2-5; possibly TRBD1 for D (5 bases). The CDR3 runs 17 residues. The V and J ends lost 2 bases and 2 bases respectively, with 18 bases between them. The V gene's germline CDR1 is SEHNR and CDR2 FQNEAQ (reference sequence). CDR3 DNA sequence: TGTGCCAGCAGCTTAAATGGTCCAGGGATCCCGCAAGAGACCCAGTACTTC. Protein sequence: CASSLNGPGIPQETQYF.

In the case of this clone: This may stem from a read error, because a much larger clone lies one nucleotide away. Other DNA sequences in this sample translate to the same CDR3. The chain uses TRBV5-1 and TRBJ2-7; D might be TRBD1 (6 bases). Germline values: CDR1 SGHRS, CDR2 YFSETQ. The CDR3 length is 14 residues. Here the CDR3 DNA reads TGTGCCAGCAGCTTGACAGGAGGTACCTACGAGCAGTACTTC. Amino acid sequence: CASSLTGGTYEQYF.

The chain joins TRBV29-1 to TRBJ2-5; unclear D gene. The CDR3 is 13 amino acids. V lost 4 bases, J lost 2 bases, and 11 bases lay in between. From germline, CDR1 is SQVTM and CDR2 ANQGSEA. The CDR3 region is CSVGSQKQETQYF. In DNA, the CDR3 is TGCAGCGTTGGGTCCCAGAAACAAGAGACCCAGTACTTC.

The rearrangement uses TRBV6-1 and TRBJ2-7; D not certain. V was trimmed by 0 bases and J by 4 bases, leaving 4 bases between them. Germline V gene data show CDR1 as MNHNS and CDR2 as SASEGT. This CDR3 is built from 12 residues. As DNA, the CDR3 is TGTGCCAGCAGTGAAGCTTGGTACGAGCAGTACTTC. It codes for CASSEAWYEQYF.

The CDR3 nucleotides read TGTGCCAGCAGTGAAGACGGATGGATCTATGGCTACACCTTC. Translating it yields CASSEDGWIYGYTF. The chain is built from TRBV6-5 and TRBJ1-2; D unclear. Trimming took off 5 bases at V and 4 bases at J, with 14 bases between the two ends. The CDR3 totals 14 residues. The V gene's germline CDR1 is MNHEY and CDR2 SVGAGI.

The chain joins TRBV5-1 to TRBJ2-3, with D possibly matching TRBD1 (5 bases). This CDR3 is 15 amino acids long. Trimming removed 0 bases at V and 2 bases at J, with 10 bases between. The germline V gene encodes CDR1 SGHRS and CDR2 YFSETQ. CDR3 in amino acids: CASSLGATATDTQYF. The CDR3 DNA follows: TGCGCCAGCAGCTTGGGGGCGACAGCCACAGATACGCAGTATTTT. Full variable domain (outside the CDR3, taken from reference TRBV5-1 and TRBJ2-3): KAGVTQTPRYLIKTRGQQVTLSCSPISGHRSVSWYQQTPGQGLQFLFEYFSETQRNKGNFPGRFSGRQFSNSRSEMNVSTLELGDSALYLCASSLGATATDTQYFGPGTRLTVL.